These 21 T cell receptor beta chains came from one sample sequenced in a study of regulatory T cells in long-lasting Graves disease (dated by TCRdb to the early 2020s). The library was prepared using multiplex PCR. The reads were generated on an Illumina HiSeq 4000. CDR3 regions were amplified by Arm-PCR with iRepertoire HTBI primers to construct TCR beta libraries. TCRdb ran its own pipeline on the public reads, namely fastp trimming at Q25 and MiXCR clone calling, and kept in-frame beta chains. Each CDR3 protein gets just one entry, which takes the most common genes and DNA from the rows behind it. The table for this sample lists some 250,000 distinct CDR3 sequences; about 19% of them were counted only once. About 15% of the sample belongs to the ten largest clones. This specimen's time point label, per the study, means: newly diagnosed GD, antithyroid drugs for less than 3 months. For both TCR sequencing and RNA sequencing, RNA was extracted from PBMCs using TRIzol.

Source: peripheral blood mononuclear cells (PBMCs), taken at new diagnosis, from a patient treated with antithyroid drugs. Every receptor here comes from a female donor with Graves disease.

The table lists this clonotype with many counts. The chain links TRBV6-1 to TRBJ2-1; the D gene is possibly TRBD2 (5 bases). From germline, CDR1 is MNHNS and CDR2 SASEGT. The V end was cut by 10 bases, the J end by 8 bases, with 12 bases between. This CDR3 spans 11 amino acids. This CDR3 is CAMQTEDEQFF. CDR3 coding DNA: TGTGCCATGCAAACGGAGGATGAGCAGTTCTTC.

This clonotype was counted at least ten times. Written as DNA, the CDR3 is TGTGCCAGCAGCCCCTCTGGGAGGGGGCTAGGGAGAGCTTTCTTT. This translates into CASSPSGRGLGRAFF. The chain recombines TRBV11-3 with TRBJ1-1; 7 bases are shared with TRBD1. Trimming removed 5 bases from V and 10 bases from J; junction bases left unmatched: 16. The CDR3 covers 15 residues. The germline V gene has CDR1 SGHNT and CDR2 YENEEA.

This clonotype was observed many times. V is TRBV12-3 or TRBV12-4 and J is TRBJ1-2; 7 bases map to TRBD1. The CDR3 is made up of 14 amino acids. V lost 6 bases and J lost 4; bases outside the gene matches: 8. CDR3 loop: CASSNRGWGYGYTF. The CDR3 coding sequence is TGTGCCAGCAGCAACAGGGGTTGGGGCTATGGCTACACCTTC.

The rearrangement uses TRBV6-2 or TRBV6-3 and TRBJ2-3; TRBD2 matches 9 bases. J was trimmed by 2 bases and V by 1 base; bases with no gene match: 7. The germline V gene has CDR1 MNHEY and CDR2 SVGEGT. The length of the CDR3 is 17 residues. The CDR3 is CASSYFPTSGFTDTQYF. The CDR3 DNA reads as TGTGCCAGCAGTTACTTCCCGACTAGCGGATTCACAGATACGCAGTATTTT.

This clonotype was found many times. The chain carries TRBV2 and TRBJ2-5; TRBD1 agrees at 7 bases. The CDR3 totals 16 residues. The germline V gene has CDR1 SNHLY and CDR2 FYNNEI. The ends lost 5 bases at V and 5 bases at J; junction bases unmatched: 14. This CDR3 is CASSYGAGTEGETQYF. DNA for the CDR3: TGTGCCAGCAGTTATGGAGCCGGGACAGAGGGGGAGACCCAGTACTTC. The full variable domain, with the rest looked up from reference TRBV2 and TRBJ2-5, is EPEVTQTPSHQVTQMGQEVILRCVPISNHLYFYWYRQILGQKVEFLVSFYNNEISEKSEIFDDQFSVERPDGSNFTLKIRSTKLEDSAMYFCASSYGAGTEGETQYFGPGTRLLVL.

This clonotype was observed a single time. A much larger clone lies a single base off, so this may be a read error. The chain combines TRBV29-1 with TRBJ2-1; D is possibly TRBD1 (6 bases). CDR1 SQVTM and CDR2 ANQGSEA come from the germline V gene. The CDR3 consists of 14 residues. In DNA, the CDR3 is TGCGGCTCCTATAGCAGGGGCTCCTACAATGAGCAGTTCTTC. This sequence encodes CGSYSRGSYNEQFF.

This clonotype was recorded many times. The V gene is TRBV10-3, the J gene TRBJ1-1; a possible D gene is TRBD1 (5 bases). CDR3 length: 14 residues. V lost 7 bases and J 3 bases, leaving 15 bases between the germline ends. Germline assignment: CDR1 ENHRY and CDR2 SYGVKD. The CDR3 region is CAINQGVTDTEAFF. Written as DNA, the CDR3 is TGTGCCATCAATCAGGGAGTTACGGACACTGAAGCTTTCTTT.

This clonotype was seen ten or more times. The gene calls are TRBV7-8 and TRBJ1-1; TRBD1 is a possible D gene (6 bases). Germline V gene lookup returns CDR1 SGHVS and CDR2 FQNEAQ. Deletions cut 2 bases from V and 5 bases from J, with 18 bases between. The CDR3 consists of 16 residues. The chain's CDR3 is CASSLWSGRGTTEAFF. The CDR3 bases are TGTGCCAGCAGCTTATGGTCGGGCAGGGGAACGACTGAAGCTTTCTTT.

As for this clonotype: A far larger clone differs by one base, so this is likely a read error. This chain uses TRBV7-2 with TRBJ1-1; D is undetermined. This CDR3 region has 13 residues. Germline V lookup: CDR1 SGHTA, CDR2 FQGNSA. CDR3 sequence (DNA): TGTGCCAGCAGCCTGGGAAGGAACACTGAAGCTTCCTTT. This encodes CASSLGRNTEASF.

This clonotype was seen many times. The chain links TRBV7-6 to TRBJ2-3, with 12 bases matching TRBD2. J gave up 4 bases and V 5 bases, and 10 bases lay outside the gene matches. Germline loops: CDR1 SGHVS, CDR2 FNYEAQ. This CDR3 spans 17 amino acids. For the CDR3, the DNA is TGTGCCAGCAGCGCAAAAGGACTAGCGGGGTTCCCAGATACGCAGTATTTT. Its protein product is CASSAKGLAGFPDTQYF.

This chain links TRBV7-2 with TRBJ1-2; possibly TRBD1 for D (6 bases). Germline CDR1 and CDR2: SGHTA and FQGNSA. CDR3 length: 13 amino acids. Trimming shortened V by 5 bases and J by 4 bases, and 11 bases separated the two germline ends. The CDR3 is CASSVGQTYGYTF. The CDR3 nucleotides read TGTGCCAGCAGCGTCGGACAGACCTATGGCTACACCTTC.

This clonotype came up many times. J is TRBJ2-1 and V is TRBV30; D is ambiguous. V dropped 8 bases and J dropped 4 bases, with 15 bases sitting between them. CDR3 length: 13 residues. Germline CDR1 reads GTSNPN; CDR2 reads SVGIG (reference sequence). The CDR3 bases are TGTGCCCTCTTGTCACCGCCATACAATGAGCAGTTCTTC. This encodes CALLSPPYNEQFF.

This clonotype has more than one count but fewer than ten. J is TRBJ2-3 and V is TRBV9; tentative D call: TRBD2 (6 bases). The V end was cut by 0 bases, the J end by 3 bases, with 11 bases between. The germline gives CDR1 SGDLS, CDR2 YYNGEE. This CDR3 is built from 15 residues. In nucleotides, the CDR3 is TGTGCCAGCAGCGTAGAGGGACTCCCTACAGATACGCAGTATTTT. Its protein is CASSVEGLPTDTQYF.

In this sample, this clonotype turned up a few times. The V gene is TRBV12-3 or TRBV12-4, the J gene TRBJ1-2; TRBD1 matches 10 bases. Trimming cost V 5 bases and J 2 bases; bases outside gene matches: 5. The CDR3 covers 15 residues. CDR3 DNA: TGTGCCAGCAGTCGGGACAGGGGAACCAACTATGGCTACACCTTC. Translated: CASSRDRGTNYGYTF.

This clonotype was counted many times. The genes are TRBV6-1 and TRBJ2-2, with TRBD2 identical over 7 bases. After removal of 7 bases from V and 1 base from J, the junction contained 9 bases not matched to a gene. Germline loops: CDR1 MNHNS, CDR2 SASEGT. The length of the CDR3 is 16 residues. CDR3 sequence reads: CASTLRGGGNTGELFF. In DNA, the CDR3 is TGTGCCAGCACCCTACGGGGCGGGGGGAACACCGGGGAGCTGTTTTTT.

The gene calls are TRBV7-8 and TRBJ2-1, with D uncertain. The CDR3 is made up of 15 amino acids. Trimming pared 5 bases from V and 3 bases from J, leaving 14 bases between. Germline-derived CDR1 and CDR2 are SGHVS and FQNEAQ. The CDR3 is CASSHSDGYYNEQFF. CDR3 DNA sequence: TGTGCCAGCAGCCACTCCGACGGCTACTACAATGAGCAGTTCTTC.

The V call is TRBV7-3, the J call TRBJ1-2, with D unresolved. This CDR3 comprises 13 residues. From germline, CDR1 is SGHTA and CDR2 FQGTGA. Trimming took off 5 bases at V and 4 bases at J, with 11 bases between the two ends. CDR3 protein: CASSPEVSYGYTF. The CDR3 bases are TGTGCCAGCAGCCCCGAGGTTTCCTATGGCTACACCTTC.

The chain links TRBV6-2 or TRBV6-3 to TRBJ2-4; 7 nucleotides line up with TRBD2. The V and J ends lost 6 bases and 0 bases, in that order; junction bases with no gene match: 8. Germline values: CDR1 MNHEY, CDR2 SVGEGT. The CDR3 spans 16 residues. CDR3 sequence (DNA): TGTGCCAGCAGCTCTATGGCGGGGGTAGCCAAAAACATTCAGTACTTC. Residues: CASSSMAGVAKNIQYF.

V gene TRBV5-1 combines with J gene TRBJ1-1; 11 nucleotides line up with TRBD1. Germline V gives CDR1 SGHRS, CDR2 YFSETQ. The CDR3 runs to 13 residues. With 0 bases clipped from V and 11 bases from J, the junction kept 3 bases outside the gene matches. CDR3 DNA sequence: TGCGCCAGCAGCTTGGGGGACAGGGGGATGGCTTTCTTT. The encoded protein is CASSLGDRGMAFF.

This clonotype has ten or more counts. This chain joins TRBV11-2 and TRBJ1-1; TRBD1 agrees at 9 bases. Germline lookup yields CDR1 SGHAT and CDR2 FQNNGV. With 5 bases clipped from V and 5 bases from J, the junction kept 6 bases outside the gene matches. The CDR3 totals 14 residues. The CDR3 bases are TGTGCCAGCAGCCAACAGGGGGCTGGTACTGAAGCTTTCTTT. It codes for CASSQQGAGTEAFF.

This chain uses TRBV7-2 with TRBJ2-1; 16 nucleotides align to TRBD2. The J segment lost 5 bases and the V segment lost 3 bases, leaving 7 bases of the junction unmatched. The germline V gene encodes CDR1 SGHTA and CDR2 FQGNSA. CDR3 length equals 18 residues. CDR3 region: CASSLVGLAGGRDNEQFF. For the CDR3, the DNA is TGTGCCAGCAGCTTGGTGGGACTAGCGGGGGGGAGAGACAATGAGCAGTTCTTC.